The next 7 T cell receptor beta chains were all read from a single sample in a study of T cells in Graves' hyperthyroidism and ophthalmopathy. RNA transcripts provided the source from which TCR beta CDR3 regions were amplified. During a first-round RT-PCR of the TCR CDR3, the HTBI primer set was used. TCRdb recomputed calls from the multiplex PCR reads with MiXCR, one row per CDR3 protein. The sample includes 500,000 to 600,000 distinct CDR3 sequences, about 20% of them seen just once. The sequencing input was blood. Every receptor here comes from a man aged 35 to 55 with Graves' ophthalmopathy.

In this sample, this clonotype turned up many times. The genes are TRBV20-1 and TRBJ1-5; D gene ambiguous. V was pared by 6 bases and J by 6 bases, with 24 bases between. The CDR3 extends over 16 amino acids. Germline lookup yields CDR1 DFQATT and CDR2 SNEGSKA (reference sequence). This chain's CDR3 is CSARKVAGSWGQPQHF. CDR3 sequence (DNA): TGCAGTGCCAGAAAGGTGGCAGGCTCGTGGGGTCAGCCCCAGCATTTT.

The J gene is TRBJ2-1, the V gene TRBV7-9; 10 bases agree with TRBD2. The CDR3 covers 18 residues. V lost 5 bases to trimming and J lost 0 bases; unmatched junction nucleotides: 10. Germline lookup yields CDR1 SEHNR and CDR2 FQNEAQ (reference sequence). In nucleotides, the CDR3 is TGTGCCAGCAGCCCAACCTCTAGCGGGAGCAGCTCCTACAATGAGCAGTTCTTC. As protein: CASSPTSSGSSSYNEQFF. Full variable domain (rest looked up from reference TRBV7-9 and TRBJ2-1): DTGVSQNPRHKITKRGQNVTFRCDPISEHNRLYWYRQTLGQGPEFLTYFQNEAQLEKSRLLSDRFSAERPKGSFSTLEIQRTEQGDSAMYLCASSPTSSGSSSYNEQFFGPGTRLTVL.

This clonotype was detected ten times or more. CDR3 coding DNA: TGTGCCAGCAGCGCTAGGAGTAATGTTGGGTACTCTGGAAACACCATATATTTT. Translation gives CASSARSNVGYSGNTIYF. V usage is TRBV5-5 and J usage is TRBJ1-3; D is unresolved. Trimming removed 4 bases from V and 0 bases from J, with 20 bases in between. The CDR3 runs to 18 residues. Germline V CDR1 and CDR2: SGHKS, YYEKEE (reference sequence).

Note on this clonotype: One junction end does not reproduce the germline sequence, and a read error may be involved. The CDR3 bases are TGTGCCAACAGTGAACAGGGCTTAGATGAAAAACTGTTTTTT. Protein product: CANSEQGLDEKLFF. This chain joins TRBV6-4 and TRBJ1-4, with a weak D call TRBD1 (6 bases). Per germline, CDR1 MRHNA and CDR2 SNTAGT. This CDR3 contains 14 residues.

The chain links TRBV6-1 to TRBJ1-2; TRBD1 matches at 7 bases. This CDR3 region has 15 residues. V was clipped by 2 bases and J by 8 bases; unmatched bases: 11. Germline CDR1 reads MNHNS; CDR2 reads SASEGT. CDR3 coding DNA: TGTGCCAGCAGTGAACGATTGACAGGGAGTGTGGGCTACACCTTC. Protein: CASSERLTGSVGYTF.

The sample holds many counts of this clonotype. The chain links TRBV6-6 to TRBJ1-5; no definite D call. The CDR3 consists of 14 residues. V lost 0 bases, J lost 7 bases, and 10 bases lay in between. The germline V gene encodes CDR1 MNHNY and CDR2 SVGAGI (reference sequence). CDR3 amino acids: CASSYSQEGQPQHF. DNA for the CDR3: TGTGCCAGCAGTTACTCGCAAGAAGGCCAGCCCCAGCATTTT.

This chain links TRBV4-2 with TRBJ2-2; 7 nucleotides match TRBD1. The germline V gene encodes CDR1 LGHNA and CDR2 YNFKEQ. V lost 8 bases to trimming and J lost 0 bases; unmatched junction nucleotides: 12. The CDR3 contains 17 residues. The CDR3 DNA reads TGTGCCAGCGGCCCGCTAGGGGACAGCACGAACACCGGGGAGCTGTTTTTT. Amino acid sequence: CASGPLGDSTNTGELFF.